Below, 9 T cell receptor beta chains from the same sample are listed, as sequenced in a study of a mutant IDH1 vaccine in newly diagnosed glioma. The sample's time point: week 35, safety follow-up. In the vaccine, a single dose held 300 ug of the mutant IDH1 20-mer peptide, along with topical imiquimod. Their target antigens are unknown. Only in-frame clones appear in the TCRdb table, and some are missing; sequencing was by immunoSEQ multiplex PCR. This repertoire shows 31,000 or so clones, roughly 80% found once; its top ten account for approximately 11%. Specimen: PBMCs, collected from a glioma patient whose treatment included an IDH1 peptide vaccine. The receptors here all came from a woman in her forties with glioma.

The rearrangement links TRBV19 to TRBJ1-5; no definite D call. The germline V and J ends were trimmed by 5 bases and 5 bases, with 13 bases remaining between them. The CDR3 spans 14 residues. Germline lookup yields CDR1 LNHDA and CDR2 SQIVND (reference sequence). In DNA, the CDR3 is TGTGCCAGTAGTGGCCGCGACACAGATCAGCCCCAGCATTTT. It translates to CASSGRDTDQPQHF.

This clone has more than one count but fewer than ten. The chain uses TRBV30 and TRBJ1-1, with D hard to call. Germline V gene data show CDR1 as GTSNPN and CDR2 as SVGIG (reference sequence). CDR3 length: 12 residues. The V end lost 4 bases, the J end lost 4 bases, and 10 bases lay between the germline ends. The CDR3 region has the DNA TGTGCCTGGATGGCACTCGGCACTGAAGCTTTCTTT. The encoded protein is CAWMALGTEAFF.

The chain joins TRBV9 to TRBJ2-7; the D is unclear. The V end was cut by 4 bases, the J end by 4 bases, with 18 bases between. This CDR3 has 15 amino acids. Germline lookup yields CDR1 SGDLS and CDR2 YYNGEE. Here the CDR3 DNA reads TGTGCCAGCAGCCCCGAACCGACACACTCGTACGAGCAGTACTTC. Translating it yields CASSPEPTHSYEQYF.

This chain connects TRBV5-1 to TRBJ1-1; D uncertain. This CDR3 spans 14 amino acids. CDR1 SGHRS and CDR2 YFSETQ come from the germline V gene. V lost 3 bases and J lost 3, with 12 bases in between. CDR3 nucleotides: TGCGCCAGCAGCTCGTTAGACGGTTACACTGAAGCTTTCTTT. It yields the protein CASSSLDGYTEAFF.

This chain connects TRBV4-3 to TRBJ2-3, with D hard to call. Germline CDR1 LGHNA, CDR2 YSLEER. Trimming stripped 0 bases from V and 10 bases from J, with 11 bases between. CDR3 length: 13 residues. The CDR3 sequence: CASSQDEGRAQYF. In DNA, the CDR3 is TGCGCCAGCAGCCAAGATGAAGGCCGTGCGCAGTATTTT.

The V and J genes are TRBV7-8 and TRBJ1-3; no clear D gene. V dropped 0 bases and J dropped 5 bases, with 20 bases sitting between them. The CDR3 sequence is 18 residues long. Germline V gene data show CDR1 as SGHVS and CDR2 as FQNEAQ. In nucleotides, the CDR3 is TGTGCCAGCAGCTTAGCGCAAGATTGGAATTATAATAGAAACACCATATATTTT. Translated: CASSLAQDWNYNRNTIYF.

V and J are TRBV6-6 and TRBJ2-7, with TRBD1 identical over 8 bases. Trimming at V came to 2 bases and at J to 9 bases, leaving 15 bases not matched to a gene. The CDR3 has 16 amino acids. Per the germline V gene, CDR1 is MNHNY and CDR2 is SVGAGI (reference sequence). CDR3 in amino acids: CASSYQSPGQGAWQYF. CDR3 in DNA: TGTGCCAGCAGTTACCAAAGCCCCGGACAGGGAGCATGGCAGTACTTC.

This chain uses TRBV5-4 with TRBJ2-2; 15 bases fit TRBD2. V lost 4 bases and J lost 3; bases outside the gene matches: 4. Germline V gives CDR1 SGHNT, CDR2 YYREEE (reference sequence). This CDR3 spans 17 amino acids. The CDR3 loop reads CASSGLAGGLDTGELFF. CDR3 in DNA: TGTGCCAGCAGCGGACTAGCGGGGGGGTTGGACACCGGGGAGCTGTTTTTT.

The J gene is TRBJ1-5, the V gene TRBV5-1; D gene ambiguous. The CDR3 runs to 13 residues. Germline V CDR1 and CDR2: SGHRS, YFSETQ. Trimming cost V 0 bases and J 7 bases, with 8 bases left between them. CDR3 region: CASSLVPEQPQHF. CDR3 sequence (DNA): TGCGCCAGCAGCTTGGTGCCGGAACAGCCCCAGCATTTT.